These T cell receptor beta chains were read from a single sample in a study of blood T cell repertoires in COVID-19. The table came from immunoSEQ multiplex PCR; TCRdb's copy has only in-frame clones and leaves some out. The sample includes roughly 160,000 clones, 70% to 90% of them seen just once. The sequenced material came from peripheral blood. The receptor set was obtained from a man between 35 and 55 years old with acute or convalescent COVID-19. CDR3s include the opening cysteine and the closing phenylalanine or tryptophan. The D gene is left open where the match is weak. Clone size is stated in some rows and not others, as once, few, many or a class when expanded.

>-|TRBJ1-1|TRBV6-1|once
CASTRGGNTEAFF
TGTGCCAGCACCCGAGGAGGGAACACTGAAGCTTTCTTT
>-|TRBJ1-6|TRBV12-5|-
CASGPGQLNSPLHF
TGTGCTAGTGGTCCCGGACAGCTGAATTCACCCCTCCACTTT
>TRBD1|TRBJ1-5|TRBV5-6|once
CASSRDRDNQPQHF
TGTGCCAGCAGCAGAGACAGGGACAATCAGCCCCAGCATTTT
>-|TRBJ2-3|TRBV24-1|-
CATSDPQGRTQYF
TGTGCCACCAGTGATCCACAGGGTCGAACGCAGTATTTT
>TRBD1|TRBJ1-1|TRBV29-1|-
CSVVGDRTNTEAFF
TGCAGCGTTGTTGGGGACAGAACCAACACTGAAGCTTTCTTT
>-|TRBJ1-1|TRBV6-5|few
CASRNQGGTEAFF
TGTGCCAGCAGGAATCAGGGAGGCACTGAAGCTTTCTTT
>-|TRBJ2-1|TRBV6-2/TRBV6-3|-
CASSYSGSYNEQFF
TGTGCCAGCAGTTACTCTGGTAGCTACAATGAGCAGTTCTTC
>TRBD2|TRBJ2-5|TRBV14|-
CASSQQRGDVETQYF
TGTGCCAGCAGCCAACAGCGGGGGGATGTTGAGACCCAGTACTTC
>-|TRBJ2-1|TRBV24-1|-
CATSDSLSGKTYNEQFF
TGTGCCACCAGTGACTCTCTCTCAGGGAAAACCTACAATGAGCAGTTCTTC
>-|TRBJ1-3|TRBV9|once
CASSSLTPGNTIYF
TGTGCCAGCAGCTCTTTGACTCCGGGAAACACCATATATTTT
>TRBD1|TRBJ2-3|TRBV19|-
CASSVPPGQGTDTQYF
TGTGCCAGTAGTGTTCCCCCGGGACAGGGGACGGATACGCAGTATTTT
>-|TRBJ1-5|TRBV30|-
CAWSGRVTSNQPQHF
TGTGCCTGGAGTGGCAGGGTAACTAGCAATCAGCCCCAGCATTTT
>-|TRBJ1-1|TRBV28|-
CASSPGGGSKAFF
TGTGCCAGCAGTCCCGGGGGAGGGTCAAAAGCTTTCTTT
>-|TRBJ2-5|TRBV30|-
CAWSVLGGETQYF
TGTGCCTGGAGTGTACTTGGGGGGGAGACCCAGTACTTC
>TRBD1|TRBJ1-2|TRBV19|-
CASSMQGGIYGYTF
TGTGCCAGTAGTATGCAGGGGGGAATTTATGGCTACACCTTC
>TRBD1|TRBJ1-5|TRBV27|-
CASSLSIRGKRPQHF
TGTGCCAGCAGTTTATCGATCAGGGGGAAAAGGCCCCAGCATTTT
>-|TRBJ2-4|TRBV7-9|-
CASSSRDSWINIQYF
TGTGCCAGCAGCTCACGGGACTCCTGGATAAACATTCAGTACTTC
>TRBD2|TRBJ2-2|TRBV15|-
CATSPRSMTSGGARGGELFF
TGTGCCACCAGCCCACGAAGTATGACTAGCGGGGGGGCGCGAGGCGGGGAGCTGTTTTTT
>TRBD1|TRBJ1-2|TRBV4-1|once
CASSQPDRDGYGYTF
TGCGCCAGCAGCCAACCAGACAGGGATGGTTATGGCTACACCTTC
>-|TRBJ1-5|TRBV2|-
CASRRSNQPQHF
TGTGCCAGCCGTAGAAGCAATCAGCCCCAGCATTTT
>-|TRBJ2-3|TRBV10-1|-
CASSESKGGGTDTQYF
TGCGCCAGCAGTGAGTCGAAAGGGGGGGGCACAGATACGCAGTATTTT
>-|TRBJ2-7|TRBV6-2/TRBV6-3|-
CASSYSAGKYEQYF
TGTGCCAGCAGTTACTCGGCAGGGAAGTACGAGCAGTACTTC
>-|TRBJ2-7|TRBV11-1|-
CASSWGVGRGNEQYF
TGTGCCAGCAGCTGGGGGGTGGGGAGAGGAAACGAGCAGTACTTC